These 12 T cell receptor beta chains were sequenced from one sample in a study of blood T cells in healthy people across ages. A sample-barcoded 5' primer and a J-beta primer mix were used in a second PCR of about 7 to 12 cycles. One entry per CDR3 protein results from TCRdb running MiXCR on the 5' RACE reads. The sample consists of about 1.1 million distinct CDR3 sequences, around two fifths of them appearing once. Sequencing was done on a sample of blood. The receptors here all came from a man between 18 and 35 years old in good health.

This rearrangement joins TRBV4-3 to TRBJ1-5; a weak D match, TRBD1 (5 bases). This CDR3 is 14 amino acids long. Germline values: CDR1 LGHNA, CDR2 YSLEER. Deletions cut 0 bases from V and 6 bases from J, with 9 bases between. CDR3 region: CASSQDLGTQPQHF. As DNA, the CDR3 is TGCGCCAGCAGCCAAGATTTGGGGACTCAGCCCCAGCATTTT.

This clonotype has only a few counts. The J gene is TRBJ1-1, the V gene TRBV5-5; unclear D gene. In germline, CDR1 is SGHKS, CDR2 YYEKEE (reference sequence). V shed 2 bases and J shed 1 base, with 9 bases lying between them. The CDR3 totals 14 residues. The CDR3 loop reads CASSFAAANTEAFF. CDR3 nucleotide sequence: TGTGCCAGCAGCTTCGCGGCCGCGAACACTGAAGCTTTCTTT.

This clonotype was counted at least ten times. The rearrangement uses TRBV6-5 and TRBJ2-7, with 7 bases lining up with TRBD2. Per the germline V gene, CDR1 is MNHEY and CDR2 is SVGAGI. CDR3 length equals 16 residues. Trimming at V came to 0 bases and at J to 3 bases, leaving 8 bases not matched to a gene. CDR3 DNA: TGTGCCAGCAGTTACTCGGCTAGCGGAACTTACTACGAGCAGTACTTC. Amino acids: CASSYSASGTYYEQYF.

This clonotype was counted many times. The chain carries TRBV4-2 and TRBJ1-2; D unresolved. Looked up from germline, CDR1 is LGHNA and CDR2 is YNFKEQ. Trimming shortened V by 1 base and J by 3 bases, and 9 bases separated the two germline ends. The CDR3 extends over 14 amino acids. This CDR3 reads CASSQVPIDYGYTF. The DNA of the CDR3 is TGTGCCAGCAGCCAAGTACCGATCGACTATGGCTACACCTTC.

This clonotype has only one observation. V gene TRBV28 combines with J gene TRBJ2-7; unclear D gene. Judging by the DNA end, TRBJ2-1 fits better; the J call may be wrong. CDR3 length: 12 amino acids. Germline values: CDR1 MDHEN, CDR2 SYDVKM. As DNA, the CDR3 is TGTGCCAGCAACAGTCCGCCCTACGAGCAGTTCTTC. Protein product: CASNSPPYEQFF.

This chain connects TRBV3-1 to TRBJ2-1, with D possibly matching TRBD2 (5 bases). Trimming took 4 bases from V and 5 from J, leaving 15 bases between them. The CDR3 has 15 residues. The V gene's germline CDR1 is LGHDT and CDR2 YNNKEL (reference sequence). The DNA of the CDR3 is TGTGCCAGCAGCCGGACTCACCCGATCCACAATGAGCAGTTCTTC. Its translation: CASSRTHPIHNEQFF.

This clonotype has a single count. V and J are TRBV3-1 and TRBJ2-5; no clear D gene. The CDR3 has 12 amino acids. From germline, CDR1 is LGHDT and CDR2 YNNKEL (reference sequence). Deletions cut 0 bases from V and 6 bases from J, with 5 bases between. Written as DNA, the CDR3 is TGTGCCAGCAGCCAAGAGGAACAGACCCAGTACTTC. Translating it yields CASSQEEQTQYF.

Only a few counts were recorded for this clonotype. The rearrangement joins TRBV6-2 or TRBV6-3 to TRBJ2-1, with 8 nucleotides matching TRBD1. The CDR3 totals 14 residues. Germline-derived CDR1 and CDR2 are MNHEY and SVGEGT. V was clipped by 7 bases and J by 3 bases; unmatched bases: 5. The CDR3 region has the DNA TGTGCCAGCATCGACGGACAGGGCTACAATGAGCAGTTCTTC. This encodes CASIDGQGYNEQFF.

This clonotype was counted only a few times. J is TRBJ1-4 and V is TRBV29-1; D is uncertain. Germline values: CDR1 SQVTM, CDR2 ANQGSEA. CDR3 length: 13 amino acids. V was cut by 4 bases and J by 5 bases, with 11 bases left in between. CDR3: CSVVEGTNEKLFF. In DNA, the CDR3 is TGCAGCGTTGTGGAGGGTACGAATGAAAAACTGTTTTTT. Supplemented by reference TRBV29-1 and TRBJ1-4, the full variable domain reads SAVISQKPSRDICQRGTSLTIQCQVDSQVTMMFWYRQQPGQSLTLIATANQGSEATYESGFVIDKFPISRPNLTFSTLTVSNMSPEDSSIYLCSVVEGTNEKLFFGSGTQLSVL.

Regarding this clonotype: The junction departs from germline at one end; a sequencing error may be responsible. The rearrangement uses TRBV12-3 or TRBV12-4 and TRBJ2-5, with TRBD2 matching 10 bases. The CDR3 extends over 14 amino acids. CDR3 in amino acids: CASSLAGVGDEQYF. For the CDR3, the DNA is TGTGCCAGCAGTCTAGCGGGGGTCGGAGATGAGCAGTACTTC.

This clonotype occurred a few times. This chain joins TRBV4-3 and TRBJ1-4; TRBD1 matches 8 bases. The V gene's germline CDR1 is LGHNA and CDR2 YSLEER. Trimming removed 1 base from V and 5 bases from J; junction bases left unmatched: 3. The CDR3 runs to 15 residues. As DNA, the CDR3 is TGCGCCAGCAGCCAAGGGGACAGGAGGAATGAAAAACTGTTTTTT. Its protein product is CASSQGDRRNEKLFF.

The gene calls are TRBV9 and TRBJ2-1; TRBD2 is a possible D gene (6 bases). This CDR3 has 16 amino acids. Germline V gene lookup returns CDR1 SGDLS and CDR2 YYNGEE. V dropped 3 bases and J dropped 4 bases, with 17 bases sitting between them. The CDR3 loop is CASSGLTRGRYNEQFF. CDR3 bases: TGTGCCAGCAGCGGACTCACGCGGGGACGATACAATGAGCAGTTCTTC.